This entry lists 7 T cell receptor beta chains sequenced from one sample in a study of Ad26.COV2.S vaccination and SARS-CoV-2 variants. Using immunoSEQ multiplex PCR, the repertoire was profiled, and TCRdb retains in-frame clones only, with some absent. The sample carries roughly 300,000 clones, about nine tenths recorded once. The treatment is: over 15 received Ad26.COV2.S at low or high dose, single or two shots; 5 received placebo; per-sample allocation not given. The investigators took samples on day 63 after the first vaccine or placebo injection. Sequencing was performed on peripheral blood, taken in a trial of Ad26.COV2.S vaccine versus placebo. These receptors came from a person aged 18-60 years who received the Ad26.COV2.S COVID-19 vaccine or a placebo.

The CDR3 is CASSLGRTGFSYEQYF. Written as DNA, the CDR3 is TGTGCCAGCAGCTTAGGGAGGACAGGGTTCTCCTACGAGCAGTACTTC. This sequence joins TRBV7-2 and TRBJ2-7; 8 positions match TRBD1. Germline V gives CDR1 SGHTA, CDR2 FQGNSA. The CDR3 runs to 16 residues. Trimming removed 1 base from V and 0 bases from J; junction bases left unmatched: 5.

The rearrangement links TRBV27 to TRBJ2-1; possibly TRBD1 for D (6 bases). Germline lookup yields CDR1 MNHEY and CDR2 SMNVEV (reference sequence). The CDR3 loop spans 16 amino acids. The V gene lost 6 bases and the J gene lost 8 bases, with 23 bases spanning the gap. The CDR3 DNA follows: TGTGCCAGCAGCCTAGCTAGCTCCCAGGGGATGTATGAGCAGTTCTTC. Protein sequence: CASSLASSQGMYEQFF.

The V call is TRBV6-5, the J call TRBJ1-6; D may be TRBD1 (6 bases). V was shortened by 6 bases and J by 10 bases, with 16 bases between the two germline ends. Germline values: CDR1 MNHEY, CDR2 SVGAGI. The CDR3 length is 14 residues. The CDR3 DNA follows: TGTGCCAGCAGCCGGAGGGGGAGGAACTCACCCCTCCACTTT. It specifies CASSRRGRNSPLHF.

The chain has TRBV14 and TRBJ2-7; TRBD2 might be the D (5 bases). V lost 1 base and J 5 bases, leaving 12 bases between the germline ends. The CDR3 is made up of 14 amino acids. Per germline, CDR1 SGHDN and CDR2 FVKESK. In DNA, the CDR3 is TGTGCCAGCAGCCAAGGACTATTGTTCCACGAGCAGTACTTC. Translated, it gives CASSQGLLFHEQYF.

The chain joins TRBV11-2 to TRBJ1-2; 9 bases map to TRBD1. Trimming at V came to 0 bases and at J to 2 bases, leaving 7 bases not matched to a gene. CDR3 size: 17 residues. Per germline, CDR1 SGHAT and CDR2 FQNNGV. CDR3 sequence reads: CASSLDWTGASNYGYTF. The CDR3, as DNA: TGTGCCAGCAGCTTAGATTGGACAGGGGCATCCAACTATGGCTACACCTTC.

The chain couples TRBV7-3 to TRBJ2-3; D is possibly TRBD1 or TRBD2 (6 bases each). Germline assignment: CDR1 SGHTA and CDR2 FQGTGA. The V and J ends lost 5 bases and 5 bases respectively, with 17 bases between them. The CDR3 totals 15 residues. The CDR3, as DNA: TGTGCCAGCAGCCCAGAGGGGGGCCTGGGAGATACGCAGTATTTT. Translating it yields CASSPEGGLGDTQYF.

This chain connects TRBV7-8 to TRBJ1-2; TRBD1 matches 9 bases. Germline trimming cut 2 bases from V and 8 bases from J; bases unmatched to any gene: 6. The germline V gene encodes CDR1 SGHVS and CDR2 FQNEAQ. This CDR3 contains 14 residues. Written as DNA, the CDR3 is TGTGCCAGCAGCTTAACAGGGGGCTTGCGCGGCTACACCTTC. It yields the protein CASSLTGGLRGYTF.